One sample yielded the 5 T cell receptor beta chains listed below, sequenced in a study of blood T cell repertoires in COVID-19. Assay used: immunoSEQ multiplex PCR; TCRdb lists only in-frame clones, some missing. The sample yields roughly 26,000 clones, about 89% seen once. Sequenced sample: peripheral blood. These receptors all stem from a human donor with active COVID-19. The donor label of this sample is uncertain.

The CDR3 loop is CASTPRENYNEQFF. The CDR3 DNA is TGTGCCAGCACACCCCGGGAAAATTACAATGAGCAGTTCTTC. V usage is TRBV28 and J usage is TRBJ2-1; weak D call: TRBD2 (5 bases). V lost 7 bases to trimming and J lost 4 bases, with 14 bases between them. Germline V gene sequence: CDR1 MDHEN, CDR2 SYDVKM. CDR3 length: 14 amino acids.

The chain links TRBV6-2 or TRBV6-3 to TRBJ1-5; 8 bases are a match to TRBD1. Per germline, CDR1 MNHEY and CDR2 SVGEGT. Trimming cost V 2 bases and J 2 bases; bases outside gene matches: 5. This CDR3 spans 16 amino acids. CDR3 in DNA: TGTGCCAGCAGTTACCGACAGGGGTTTCGCAATCAGCCCCAGCATTTT. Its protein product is CASSYRQGFRNQPQHF.

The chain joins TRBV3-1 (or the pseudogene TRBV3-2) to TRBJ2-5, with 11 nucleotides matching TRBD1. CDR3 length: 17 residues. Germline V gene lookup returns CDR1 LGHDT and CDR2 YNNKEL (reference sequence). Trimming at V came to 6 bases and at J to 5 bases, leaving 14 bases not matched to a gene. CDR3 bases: TGTGCCAGCAGTCGCGGACAGGGGGCGCCGGTCCGGGAGACCCAGTACTTC. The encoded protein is CASSRGQGAPVRETQYF.

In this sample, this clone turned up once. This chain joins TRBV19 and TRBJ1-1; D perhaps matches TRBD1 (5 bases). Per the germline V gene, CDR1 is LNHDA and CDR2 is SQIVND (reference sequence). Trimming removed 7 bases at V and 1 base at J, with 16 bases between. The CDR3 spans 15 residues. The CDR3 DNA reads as TGTGCCAGTAACATCCCAGGGATAGGGAACACTGAAGCTTTCTTT. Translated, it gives CASNIPGIGNTEAFF.

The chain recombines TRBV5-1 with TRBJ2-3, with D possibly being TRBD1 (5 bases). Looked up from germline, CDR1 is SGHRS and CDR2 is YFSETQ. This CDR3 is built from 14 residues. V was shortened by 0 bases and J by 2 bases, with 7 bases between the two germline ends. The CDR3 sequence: CASSLAGFTDTQYF. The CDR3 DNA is TGCGCCAGCAGCTTGGCAGGGTTCACAGATACGCAGTATTTT.